This entry lists 32 T cell receptor beta chains sequenced from one sample in a study of metastatic and nonmetastatic thyroid tumors. Patients were all untreated before their thyroid surgery. Using MiXCR, TCRdb re-called clones from the PCR reads. The table shows tens of thousands of clones, with about 27% occurring only once. The sequenced sample consisted of blood. The receptors were sampled from a male donor with papillary thyroid cancer or a benign thyroid nodule (not recorded which). Some clones in this sample may be carry-over from other donors' samples.

The rearrangement uses TRBV4-3 and TRBJ1-1; 10 nucleotides line up with TRBD1. CDR1 is LGHNA and CDR2 is YSLEER in the germline V gene. This CDR3 is 15 amino acids long. Germline trimming cut 5 bases from V and 4 bases from J; bases unmatched to any gene: 7. CDR3 region: CASSVDRGRGTEAFF. The CDR3 DNA sequence: TGCGCCAGCAGCGTTGACAGGGGGCGGGGCACTGAAGCTTTCTTT.

The J gene is TRBJ2-7, the V gene TRBV20-1, with 8 bases aligning to TRBD1. Per germline, CDR1 DFQATT and CDR2 SNEGSKA (reference sequence). The V gene end was trimmed by 1 base and the J gene end by 0 bases; junction bases not matched to a gene: 5. This CDR3 comprises 15 residues. As DNA, the CDR3 is TGCAGTGCTAGAGGCGACAGGGGAGACTCCTACGAGCAGTACTTC. It encodes CSARGDRGDSYEQYF.

In its sample, this clone was seen a few times. The J gene is TRBJ1-4, the V gene TRBV12-3 or TRBV12-4, with 7 bases fitting TRBD1. The V and J ends lost 8 bases and 5 bases, in that order; junction bases with no gene match: 11. CDR3 length equals 15 residues. In nucleotides, the CDR3 is TGTGCCAGCGGTGACATACAGGGGAGCAATGAAAAACTGTTTTTT. Its translation is CASGDIQGSNEKLFF.

The J gene is TRBJ2-1, the V gene TRBV24-1; 9 bases match TRBD2. Trimming removed 3 bases from V and 7 bases from J; junction bases left unmatched: 9. CDR1 and CDR2 (germline): KGHDR, SFDVKD. CDR3 length: 16 residues. The CDR3 sequence: CATSDPLAGVRNEQFF. DNA for the CDR3: TGTGCCACCAGTGATCCTTTAGCGGGAGTAAGGAATGAGCAGTTCTTC.

By frequency in the sample, this clone is medium-sized. The chain recombines TRBV20-1 with TRBJ1-2, with D tentatively TRBD1 (6 bases). Between the trimmed V and J ends, which lost 6 bases and 8 bases, there was a span of 28 bases. This CDR3 is 16 amino acids long. CDR1 is DFQATT and CDR2 is SNEGSKA in the germline V gene (reference sequence). CDR3 region: CSAVPGQKRHYGGYTF. CDR3 DNA sequence: TGCAGTGCGGTACCGGGACAAAAGAGGCACTATGGCGGCTACACCTTC.

This clone was detected a few times. The same CDR3 arises from other DNA sequences in this sample as well. The V and J genes are TRBV27 and TRBJ2-7, with 9 nucleotides matching TRBD1. The CDR3 has 16 residues. Per the germline V gene, CDR1 is MNHEY and CDR2 is SMNVEV (reference sequence). The ends lost 4 bases at V and 8 bases at J; junction bases unmatched: 15. The CDR3 region is CASSSQTGGESTKQYF. CDR3 DNA sequence: TGTGCCAGCAGTTCACAGACAGGGGGTGAATCTACGAAGCAGTACTTC.

The genes are TRBV6-2 or TRBV6-3 and TRBJ2-3; D is unresolved. The CDR3 runs 14 residues. Trimming pared 4 bases from V and 4 bases from J, leaving 12 bases between. The germline V gene encodes CDR1 MNHEY and CDR2 SVGEGT. The CDR3 sequence: CASSFKSDADTQYF. Here the CDR3 DNA reads TGTGCCAGCAGTTTTAAGTCGGACGCAGATACGCAGTATTTT.

This clone was observed at least ten times. In nucleotides, the CDR3 is TGTGCCACCGGCCCGGGGAGACTCAACACTGAAGCTTTCTTT. The encoded protein is CATGPGRLNTEAFF. The V gene is TRBV28, the J gene TRBJ1-1; D not resolved. This CDR3 contains 14 residues. The V and J ends lost 10 bases and 2 bases respectively, with 17 bases between them. Germline CDR1 is MDHEN and CDR2 is SYDVKM.

This clone is categorized as medium-sized. The rearrangement links TRBV7-2 to TRBJ2-7; TRBD1 agrees at 9 bases. After removal of 5 bases from V and 3 bases from J, the junction contained 11 bases not matched to a gene. Germline CDR1 SGHTA, CDR2 FQGNSA. The CDR3 is 16 residues long. The CDR3 sequence is CASSPLTGTGIYEQYF. Here the CDR3 DNA reads TGTGCCAGCAGCCCGCTCACCGGGACAGGGATCTACGAGCAGTACTTC.

The rearrangement joins TRBV20-1 to TRBJ2-7; TRBD2 matches 8 bases. The CDR3 is 14 residues long. With V trimmed by 3 bases and J by 5 bases, 9 bases remained unmatched. Per the germline V gene, CDR1 is DFQATT and CDR2 is SNEGSKA (reference sequence). CDR3 coding DNA: TGCAGTGCTAGGACGAGCGGGAGTTTAAACGAGCAGTACTTC. This sequence encodes CSARTSGSLNEQYF.

This clone was detected only a few times. This sequence joins TRBV6-1 and TRBJ2-1; possible D gene TRBD1, 5 bases. Trimming took off 5 bases at V and 5 bases at J, with 13 bases between the two ends. The CDR3 length is 14 residues. CDR1 and CDR2 from the germline V gene are MNHNS and SASEGT. The DNA for the CDR3 is TGTGCCAGCAGTAGGGGTAGCCTCGACAATGAGCAGTTCTTC. This encodes CASSRGSLDNEQFF.

This clone was found many times. This chain joins TRBV6-4 and TRBJ2-3; the match to TRBD2 covers 8 bases. The length of the CDR3 is 19 residues. CDR1 and CDR2 from the germline V gene are MRHNA and SNTAGT. Trimming at V came to 7 bases and at J to 2 bases, leaving 20 bases not matched to a gene. The CDR3 sequence: CASTLPLGLALRPTDTQYF. CDR3 bases: TGTGCCAGCACCCTACCCCTCGGACTAGCCCTACGACCCACAGATACGCAGTATTTT.

J is TRBJ2-7 and V is TRBV20-1; 8 nucleotides line up with TRBD1. This CDR3 is built from 14 residues. Germline assignment: CDR1 DFQATT and CDR2 SNEGSKA (reference sequence). V shed 4 bases and J 4 bases; nucleotides not matched to a gene: 9. The CDR3 coding sequence is TGCAGTGCTACCCCCGGGACAGGACCTTACGAGCAGTACTTC. It translates to CSATPGTGPYEQYF.

J is TRBJ1-4 and V is TRBV6-4; no clear D. Trimming cost V 6 bases and J 8 bases, with 19 bases left between them. The CDR3 contains 15 residues. Germline V gene data show CDR1 as MRHNA and CDR2 as SNTAGT. CDR3 amino acids: CASRAPRGGSEKLFF. The CDR3 DNA reads TGTGCCAGCAGGGCCCCTCGGGGAGGATCGGAAAAACTGTTTTTT.

The V call is TRBV5-1, the J call TRBJ2-5; possibly TRBD1 for D (6 bases). The CDR3 has 15 residues. Trimming pared 3 bases from V and 5 bases from J, leaving 17 bases between. Germline loops: CDR1 SGHRS, CDR2 YFSETQ. CDR3 DNA: TGCGCCAGCAGCTATCGGCAGGGGAAAGGGGAGACCCAGTACTTC. Its protein product is CASSYRQGKGETQYF.

This clone was picked up a small number of times. The chain is built from TRBV6-5 and TRBJ1-2, with D perhaps matching TRBD1 (6 bases). Germline assignment: CDR1 MNHEY and CDR2 SVGAGI. The CDR3 is 13 amino acids. The germline V and J ends were trimmed by 2 bases and 8 bases, with 12 bases remaining between them. CDR3 residues: CASSYLGGEGYTF. The CDR3 DNA is TGTGCCAGCAGTTACCTAGGGGGGGAAGGCTACACCTTC.

At least ten counts were recorded for this clone. Other nucleotide sequences from this sample produce the same CDR3. The rearrangement joins TRBV19 to TRBJ1-4; D is unresolved. CDR1 is LNHDA, CDR2 SQIVND, per germline (reference sequence). V lost 8 bases and J lost 10, with 14 bases in between. CDR3 size: 12 residues. The CDR3 nucleotides are TGTGCCAGTCGAGGAACTGGCGGAAAACTGTTTTTT. Translated: CASRGTGGKLFF.

This clone was seen a few times. V gene TRBV6-1 combines with J gene TRBJ1-1; TRBD1 agrees at 8 bases. V lost 6 bases and J lost 5; bases outside the gene matches: 8. The length of the CDR3 is 14 residues. CDR1 and CDR2 (germline): MNHNS, SASEGT. CDR3 loop: CASRIGQGWTEAFF. In DNA form, the CDR3 reads TGTGCCAGCAGGATCGGACAGGGTTGGACTGAAGCTTTCTTT.

This clone was observed a handful of times. The junction departs from germline at one end; a sequencing error may be responsible. The chain carries TRBV28 and TRBJ2-3; possible D gene TRBD2, 5 bases. The CDR3 loop spans 14 amino acids. Germline V CDR1 and CDR2: MDHEN, SYDVKM. The CDR3: CASRDTSGEDTQYF. The CDR3 DNA follows: TGTGCCAGCAGAGATACTAGTGGCGAAGATACACAGTATTTT.

The chain recombines TRBV4-1 with TRBJ1-4; maybe TRBD1 (5 bases). The V end lost 3 bases, the J end lost 7 bases, and 21 bases lay between the germline ends. Germline V gene lookup returns CDR1 MGHRA and CDR2 YSYEKL. CDR3 length: 17 residues. The CDR3 protein is CASSQNLRRGRGEKLFF. For the CDR3, the DNA is TGCGCCAGCAGCCAGAACCTTCGACGGGGAAGGGGTGAAAAACTGTTTTTT.

V usage is TRBV5-1 and J usage is TRBJ1-3; D uncertain. CDR1 is SGHRS, CDR2 YFSETQ, per germline. With 0 bases removed from V and 0 bases from J, the gap between germline ends came to 7 bases. CDR3 length: 15 residues. This chain's CDR3 is CASSLGLTSGNTIYF. The CDR3 DNA is TGCGCCAGCAGCTTGGGACTTACCTCTGGAAACACCATATATTTT. Based on the CDR3 plus reference TRBV5-1 and TRBJ1-3, the full variable domain is KAGVTQTPRYLIKTRGQQVTLSCSPISGHRSVSWYQQTPGQGLQFLFEYFSETQRNKGNFPGRFSGRQFSNSRSEMNVSTLELGDSALYLCASSLGLTSGNTIYFGEGSWLTVV.

At least ten counts were recorded for this clone. This chain links TRBV20-1 with TRBJ1-5, with 8 bases aligning to TRBD1. Germline CDR1 is DFQATT and CDR2 is SNEGSKA (reference sequence). The CDR3 totals 13 residues. J was trimmed by 2 bases and V by 3 bases; bases with no gene match: 0. The CDR3 sequence is CSARDRGNQPQHF. For the CDR3, the DNA is TGCAGTGCTAGGGACAGGGGCAATCAGCCCCAGCATTTT.

Sample share makes this clone medium-sized. This sequence joins TRBV20-1 and TRBJ1-1; D gene ambiguous. Germline assignment: CDR1 DFQATT and CDR2 SNEGSKA (reference sequence). The CDR3 extends over 14 amino acids. Trimming took off 3 bases at V and 7 bases at J, with 18 bases between the two ends. The CDR3, as DNA: TGCAGTGCTAGGATTTTATCAAATGCGATTGAAGCTTTCTTT. Residues: CSARILSNAIEAFF.

This sequence joins TRBV4-1 and TRBJ2-7; D tentatively reads TRBD1 or TRBD2 (5 bases each). This CDR3 comprises 15 residues. Germline assignment: CDR1 MGHRA and CDR2 YSYEKL. The germline V and J ends were trimmed by 0 bases and 6 bases, with 15 bases remaining between them. The CDR3 here is CASSQDGYGGVEQYF. DNA of the CDR3: TGCGCCAGCAGCCAAGATGGGTATGGGGGAGTCGAGCAGTACTTC.

This clone is a singleton in its sample. J is TRBJ2-3 and V is TRBV30, with unresolved D. With 2 bases removed from V and 3 bases from J, the gap between germline ends came to 12 bases. There are 14 residues in the CDR3. The V gene's germline CDR1 is GTSNPN and CDR2 SVGIG (reference sequence). CDR3 loop: CAWSWAGRTDTQYF. CDR3 DNA: TGTGCCTGGAGTTGGGCAGGAAGGACAGATACGCAGTATTTT.

The rearrangement uses TRBV11-2 and TRBJ2-5; no firm D call. This CDR3 contains 13 residues. Germline loops: CDR1 SGHAT, CDR2 FQNNGV. Trimming left V 1 base short and J 5 bases short, with 8 bases between. CDR3 sequence reads: CASSLARSETQYF. CDR3 in DNA: TGTGCCAGCAGCTTAGCTAGGAGTGAGACCCAGTACTTC.

This clone was seen once. This chain uses TRBV9 with TRBJ1-1; D remains unclear. V was pared by 0 bases and J by 6 bases, with 12 bases between. CDR3 length: 14 amino acids. Looked up from germline, CDR1 is SGDLS and CDR2 is YYNGEE. The DNA for the CDR3 is TGTGCCAGCAGCGTAGATGGGCGAGGGCCTGAAGCTTTCTTT. Protein sequence: CASSVDGRGPEAFF.

V is TRBV6-2 or TRBV6-3 and J is TRBJ2-5, with D possibly TRBD2 on 7 matching bases. The CDR3 is 16 residues long. V was shortened by 4 bases and J by 9 bases, with 24 bases between the two germline ends. Per germline, CDR1 MNHEY and CDR2 SVGEGT. CDR3 sequence reads: CASSLRGGGSREAQYF. For the CDR3, the DNA is TGTGCCAGCAGTTTGAGGGGGGGCGGGTCAAGGGAGGCCCAGTACTTC.

This clone has just a few counts. The gene calls are TRBV6-1 and TRBJ1-5; maybe TRBD1 (5 bases). Germline V gene data show CDR1 as MNHNS and CDR2 as SASEGT. The CDR3 is made up of 16 amino acids. V was pared by 3 bases and J by 6 bases, with 18 bases between. Here the CDR3 DNA reads TGTGCCAGCAGTGACGTTGGGCGCGGGGGGACTCAGCCCCAGCATTTT. Its translation: CASSDVGRGGTQPQHF.

This clone was seen a single time. The chain's CDR3 is CASSLDRSYEQYF. The CDR3 DNA sequence: TGCGCCAGCAGCTTAGACAGATCCTACGAGCAGTACTTC. V usage is TRBV5-1 and J usage is TRBJ2-7, with D possibly matching TRBD1 (5 bases). The CDR3 covers 13 residues. Germline V gene sequence: CDR1 SGHRS, CDR2 YFSETQ. V gave up 2 bases and J gave up 1 base, with 7 bases separating them.

CDR3 DNA: TGTGCCAGCAGTTTCAGCCTCGGGCATCCCCAGCATTTT. Translating it yields CASSFSLGHPQHF. The chain links TRBV12-3 or TRBV12-4 to TRBJ1-5; D unclear. The CDR3 sequence is 13 residues long. V dropped 3 bases and J dropped 10 bases, with 13 bases sitting between them.

This sequence joins TRBV7-9 and TRBJ1-6; D is perhaps TRBD1 (6 bases). Trimming removed 8 bases from V and 0 bases from J, with 11 bases in between. The CDR3 extends over 15 amino acids. Germline V gives CDR1 SEHNR, CDR2 FQNEAQ (reference sequence). The CDR3 loop reads CASGRGSSYNSPLHF. The DNA of the CDR3 is TGTGCCAGCGGGAGGGGGAGCTCCTATAATTCACCCCTCCACTTT.